What follows is one T cell receptor beta chain and its context. Its target antigen remains unknown. Nothing much larger sits one base from this clone, and base qualities are not available. Library construction relied on the immunoSEQ multiplex PCR assay. A mixture of 60 forward primers for TCR Vbeta segments and 13 reverse primers for TCR Jbeta segments was used in the multiplex PCR. The CDR3 region of rearranged TCR beta genes was amplified from genomic DNA with a multiplex PCR assay. The Illumina HiSeq System was used to sequence the amplified TCR beta libraries as 87-base-pair reads. On the study's bioinformatics: Across the roughly 600 repertoires, a later analysis counted 80 million or so unique TCR beta chains, about 10 million of which were shared by at least two donors. Raw reads were error-corrected and collapsed into unique sequences by a nearest-neighbor algorithm in which closely related sequences were merged to remove PCR and sequencing errors. To assign V, D and J gene segments, CDR3 sequences were aligned to IMGT reference sequences. For a sequence to be retained, a match of at least six nucleotides to both a V gene segment and a J gene segment was required. Rearrangements were classified as productive when the CDR3 lacked stop codons and remained in frame with V and J, and all other rearrangements were classified as non-productive. Following IMGT convention, CDR3 was defined as the stretch from the second conserved V-encoded cysteine to the conserved J-encoded phenylalanine. The earlier analysis of about 590 of the donors excluded sequences that lacked an unambiguous match to a single V gene segment. In an earlier analysis of approximately 610 of the donors, V segments were called functional above 56.7% productive rearrangements and were called segregating when the between-donor standard deviation exceeded 5%. A statistical classification framework was developed to diagnose cytomegalovirus status using the catalog of TCR beta chain sequences. In a later analysis, V and J genes were assigned by comparing TCR nucleotide sequences against IMGT/GENE-DB human TR gene sequences. Using the TCRdist pipeline, a later analysis assigned CDR3 sequences along with most-parsimonious VDJ recombination scenarios. In a later analysis, each TCR beta chain was defined by its CDR3 amino acid sequence together with its V-gene family, and reads without a unique V-gene family were excluded. As a way to deal with suspected cross-contamination and a sequencing artifact, a later analysis dropped hundreds of nucleotide sequences that were highly shared and had low generation probability. In a later analysis, a clonal expansion index for each public chain was calculated from normalized within-repertoire ranks of inferred template counts. A later analysis computed generation probabilities with a VDJ recombination model fitted to out-of-frame rearrangements, and checked the results against IGoR. A later analysis scored TCR-TCR, TCR-HLA and TCR-CMV co-occurrence with hypergeometric tests, applying a repertoire-size bias correction to TCR pairs. False discovery rates were estimated in a later analysis by permuting HLA or CMV assignments 20 times. In a later analysis, co-occurring TCRs were grouped using DBSCAN, and TCRdist sequence similarity was added for clustering within HLA-allele-positive subsets. For co-occurrence clustering, repertoires with fewer than 30,000 or more than 120,000 public chains were excluded, along with five repertoires with anomalous nucleotide sharing. TCRdb retrieved this table from immuneACCESS and kept in-frame rearrangements only. Not all clones are present; in checked studies, unresolved V genes account for under half, and no reason is known for the remainder. V, J and clone size derive from that table, while D and trimming were established from the DNA sequence. This sample gives roughly 110,000 clones in total; around 75% of them show up just once. 2.5% to 3.5% of the sample is held by the ten biggest clonotypes.

The sample comes from a study of cytomegalovirus exposure and HLA in healthy donors (dated by TCRdb to 2016 to 2017). About the investigation overall: According to an earlier analysis of a few hundred of the donors, some 180 million T cells yielded some 110 million unique TCR beta sequences and 276 Gb of sequence data. A handful of DR-DQ haplotypes were handled as single units for association and clustering because linkage in the cohort was strong. Across some 400 genotyped donors of the cohort, an average of approximately 240,000 unique TCR beta nucleotide sequences per donor were sequenced, and roughly 17% of those sequences were non-productive. Among the roughly 380 genotyped donors, about 85% belonged to the genetic ancestry cluster associated with self-reported Caucasian donors. HLA typing covered class I and class II loci at four-digit resolution. Rather than using new phenotypic data, the later analysis identified candidate immune exposures from TCR beta sequences and from how often those sequences occurred across donors. A later genetic analysis used genome-wide SNP genotypes for about 60% of the roughly 670 donors, treating that subset as a discovery cohort. Using immunosequencing, the study profiled T cell repertoires from 666 subjects and related those repertoires to cytomegalovirus serostatus. The number of typed donors differed by locus: about 620-640 for A, B, C, DRB1 and DQB1; roughly 510 for DQA1; some 590 for DPA1; and approximately 450 for DPB1. To decide whether each TCR beta V gene segment behaved as functional or pseudogenic, an earlier analysis of several hundred of the donors relied on high-throughput TCR beta sequencing. To study patterns of TCR occurrence, a later analysis re-analyzed previously published TCR beta repertoires from several hundred donors and added high-resolution HLA genotyping. Donor age, sex, ethnicity and CMV serostatus were collected together with the repertoire data. Besides the first cohort of 666 subjects, a separate validation cohort made up of 120 different subjects was used. High-throughput TCR immunosequencing, statistical association of individual TCRs with disease status, and machine learning were combined to predict cytomegalovirus infection status. The study aimed to test whether signatures of past pathogen exposure could be identified by cataloging public T cell receptors. Every repertoire in the discovery cohort had been generated on one and the same sequencing platform. An early release that covered about 600 HLA-typed donors contained approximately 300 gigabases of sequencing data and 85 million to 100 million unique TCR sequences. Study-wide findings and limitations: The cohort was sequenced for TCR beta chains only, and without alpha or paired-chain data the features that could be detected were limited. Compared with the 666-donor mean, donors in an Asian-associated ancestry cluster had fewer N-insertions in productive TCRs, according to a later genetic analysis. A cluster of highly shared sequence variants was judged likely to represent a technical artifact of the sequencing pipeline. An earlier analysis of approximately 530 of the donors showed that most TCR beta V segments appeared in productive rearrangements either about 87% or about 30% of the time, which broadly matched IMGT annotations. Because counts were too low, more than 15 rarely observed V segments, including chromosome 9 orphons, were excluded from the earlier analysis of roughly 580 of the donors. Because the 87-base-pair reads could not distinguish some IMGT-functional V segments, including TRBV6-2 and TRBV6-3, those segments were excluded. When HLA alleles, especially DR and DQ, strongly co-occurred, TCR associations were difficult to assign to individual alleles. Most CMV-associated TCR beta chains appeared to be HLA-restricted in a later analysis, and the HLA associations seemed to be driven largely by CMV exposure. A further reported finding was that TCR beta sequences accurately predicted the HLA-A and HLA-B alleles for most subjects in the first cohort. CMV serostatus was the only immune exposure information available for the cohort. Three of the identified cytomegalovirus-associated TCR beta chains were confirmed in vitro to be specific for cytomegalovirus antigens. V-gene and J-gene trimming of TCR beta chains was associated with a missense DCLRE1C variant in a later genetic analysis, and the association was replicated in an independent cohort. In a later analysis, TCR association rates were found to vary across HLA loci, with the most associated TCRs seen for DRB1 alleles and the fewest for HLA-C alleles. The study gave a list of 150 to 200 TCR beta chains associated with cytomegalovirus. A later analysis reported that several top co-occurrence clusters appeared linked to parvovirus B19, influenza, CMV and Epstein-Barr virus. The classifier was reported to diagnose cytomegalovirus status with high specificity and sensitivity in both the original and validation cohorts. Linkage disequilibrium might explain the correlated functional status among segregating V segments, but an unknown experimental factor could not be ruled out. Sequencing depth was assumed to be roughly uniform across donors in the presence/absence analyses, though that assumption may not hold. HLA typing was unavailable for some donors at each locus, so association tests used only the typed subset. It was suggested by the authors that the approach could potentially be generalized to other disease states and immunological phenotypes. Most TCR sequences were seen in very few donors, while some public TCRs were found in many individuals. Specific HLA alleles were associated with around 18,000 TCR beta sequences at a false discovery rate of 0.05 in a later analysis. In a later analysis, HLA-associated TCR beta chains showed more clonal expansion and lower generation probabilities than non-associated chains that were equally common.

Inclusive of the bounding cysteine and phenylalanine, the CDR3 is 16 residues long. Left in the record is the CDR3 DNA by itself, 48 bases read in frame from the first base. Germline trimming amounts to 0 bases on V and 8 bases on J, with 9 as the count of junction bases outside the gene matches. Taken from the germline V gene (reference sequence), the CDR1 and CDR2 loops are LNHDA and SQIVND. The cohort consisted of approximately 670 healthy bone marrow donors. Cohort members were all nominally healthy when sampled, although unrecorded immune exposures were likely present. The donor was CMV seropositive and belonged to the group of about 290 seropositive cohort members. Each donor provided a peripheral blood sample, and peripheral blood mononuclear cells were used for TCR beta sequencing. Genomic DNA extraction from the blood cell samples was performed with the Qiagen DNeasy Blood Extraction Kit.

This sequence uses TRBV19 and TRBJ1-5, and 8 bases in between align with TRBD1. The source of this sequence is a male donor in good health and CMV-seropositive. The sample consisted of PBMCs. In nucleotides, the sequence is TGTGCCAGTAGTATAGATACGTGGGACAGGTCCGAGCCCCAGCATTTT. Translated, this gives CASSIDTWDRSEPQHF.